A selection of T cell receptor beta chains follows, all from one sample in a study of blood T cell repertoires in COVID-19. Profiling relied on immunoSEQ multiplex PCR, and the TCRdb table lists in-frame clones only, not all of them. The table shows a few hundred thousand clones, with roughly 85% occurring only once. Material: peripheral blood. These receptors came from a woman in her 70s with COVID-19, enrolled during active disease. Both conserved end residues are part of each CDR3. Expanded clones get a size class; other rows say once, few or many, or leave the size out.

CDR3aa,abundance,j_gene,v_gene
CASSLAPGGINEQYF,.,TRBJ2-7,TRBV5-1
CASRRAGGGYTF,.,TRBJ1-2,TRBV3-1/TRBV3-2
CASSPEGGAGYGYTF,.,TRBJ1-2,TRBV5-5
CASSLGAEQPQHF,.,TRBJ1-5,TRBV5-5
CASSLQGFNYGYTF,.,TRBJ1-2,TRBV6-2/TRBV6-3
CASSAERGGPGQETQYF,once,TRBJ2-5,TRBV2
CASSFDSIGVGTEAFF,.,TRBJ1-1,TRBV5-1
CASSPEGGLVSPLHF,.,TRBJ1-6,TRBV6-5
CASSRPGTGTGELFF,.,TRBJ2-2,TRBV6-2/TRBV6-3
CASSLDRGYGYTF,.,TRBJ1-2,TRBV5-6
CASSPLGEFSGNTIYF,.,TRBJ1-3,TRBV27
CASSRREVSYNEQFF,.,TRBJ2-1,TRBV2
CASSPVDRVGQPQHF,.,TRBJ1-5,TRBV18
CASSQATGGRYEQYF,once,TRBJ2-7,TRBV4-3
CASSFTTGYGYGYTF,.,TRBJ1-2,TRBV6-2/TRBV6-3
CASSLYQGNTEAFF,.,TRBJ1-1,TRBV7-6
CASSYAGAKLYEQYF,.,TRBJ2-7,TRBV6-5
CAWSTGIGQYF,.,TRBJ2-7,TRBV30
CASSLDGRVVTGGLGTEAFF,.,TRBJ1-1,TRBV11-3
CASNEVPGDEQYF,many,TRBJ2-7,TRBV7-9
CASRAGAGDYGYTF,.,TRBJ1-2,TRBV2
CASSPALDSNYGYTF,.,TRBJ1-2,TRBV4-2
CASSGEGTGGRQPQHF,once,TRBJ1-5,TRBV19
CASTSTGHQPQHF,once,TRBJ1-5,TRBV28